This T cell receptor (beta chain) was observed in a study of OX40 agonist ivuxolimab in advanced cancers. For context, the study as a whole: Ivuxolimab was a fully human IgG2 agonistic monoclonal antibody targeting the costimulatory receptor OX40 (CD134). Partial responses were achieved by three dose-escalation patients, of whom one had hepatocellular carcinoma and two had cutaneous melanoma. Among the approximately 54 dose-escalation patients, about 19 had hepatocellular carcinoma, 15 melanoma, 9 renal cell carcinoma and 9 head and neck cancer. Intravenous ivuxolimab was administered to patients every 2 weeks at six dose levels: 0.01, 0.1, 0.3, 1.5, 3 and 10 mg/kg. In the dose-escalation cohort, 70% to 85% of patients were male, and the mean age was around 60 years, with a range of about 23 to 90. The point of sequencing TCRbeta in the periphery was to test whether ivuxolimab changed TCR sequence diversity and drove clonal T-cell expansion. Prior anti-PD-1, anti-PD-L1 or anti-CTLA-4 therapy was permitted, and less than 45% of dose-escalation patients had received checkpoint inhibitors. The paper describes the monotherapy dose-escalation part (N of about 52 patients) of the phase I trial of ivuxolimab. Study-level results and caveats: The antigen specificity of the clonally expanded peripheral T cells was not determined. Low levels of normalized T-cell clonal expansion were also seen in some patients who did not respond. At doses of 0.1 to 3.0 mg/kg, clonal expansion of both CD4+ and CD8+ T cells in blood was seen between baseline and week 6. In partial responders in the 0.1-3.0 mg/kg groups, normalized peripheral clonal expansion was found to be among the lowest, especially among CD8+ T cells. After ivuxolimab, expanded clones were on average more numerous among CD8+ T cells than among CD4+ T cells.

The trial excluded patients who had a history of autoimmune disease or who were on systemic immunosuppression. Peripheral blood for TCR sequencing was collected from all dose cohorts at baseline, on cycle 4 day 1, and on cycle 7 day 1. Samples came from an open-label, multicenter, first-in-human phase I dose-escalation trial of ivuxolimab. Adults with locally advanced or metastatic melanoma, renal cell carcinoma, hepatocellular carcinoma or head and neck squamous cell carcinoma were enrolled in the trial. Before TCR sequencing, CD4+ T cells and CD8+ T cells from peripheral blood were sorted into separate populations. For sequencing of the TCRbeta CDR3 region, genomic DNA was extracted from the sorted cells. The immunoSEQ Assay was used to sequence the TCRbeta CDR3 regions. TCRdb's version of the immuneACCESS table is confined to in-frame rearrangements and falls short of the full clone set. An unresolved V gene accounts for under half of the shortfall where checked; the remainder is of unknown origin. For this sample the table gives 60,000 to 100,000 clones, of which more than 80% were detected only once. The ten largest clones add up to roughly 0.5% of the sample.

CDR1 and CDR2 were assigned from the germline V gene (reference sequence) as MNHNY and SVGAGI. V is trimmed back by 5 bases and J by 2 bases, and the junction contains 6 bases that no gene match accounts for. Including the terminal cysteine and phenylalanine, the CDR3 comprises 15 residues. The entry retains the CDR3 DNA only, 45 bases that are in frame from base 1. A word on this clone: Which antigen it targets is not known. Base qualities are missing; no much larger clone stands one base away.

The starting material was CD4+ or CD8+ T cells sorted from blood, obtained in a trial of the OX40 agonist ivuxolimab. The V gene is TRBV6-6 and the J gene is TRBJ2-4; 7 nucleotides in the junction match TRBD1. The source is an adult with an advanced solid tumor such as melanoma, head and neck, liver or kidney cancer. The CDR3 region has the sequence CASSTQGITKNIQYF. The DNA reads as follows: TGTGCCAGCAGTACACAGGGGATAACCAAAAACATTCAGTACTTC.